This TCR beta chain was sequenced during a study of shared clonotypes between healthy human individuals. About the study: A donor's plate count was three for CD4 naive and three for CD4 memory; CD8 naive had two and CD8 memory one. Study outcomes and limitations: The study found approximately 5% of naive CD4 clonotypes shared across a few donors. An anticipated effect of sequencing depth on clonotype sharing among donors was recognized.

The authors loaded around 190 ng DNA, 30,000 to 35,000 T cell genomes, into sorted-subset replicate PCRs. Assay used: immunoSEQ multiplex PCR; TCRdb lists only in-frame clones, some missing. The sample holds 2 million to 3 million clones, 90% to 95% seen once. This clone was detected only once. The antigen remains undetermined. The V gene's germline CDR1 is MNHEY and CDR2 SVGAGI. The CDR3 loop spans 13 amino acids. With 6 bases clipped from V and 9 bases from J, the junction kept 6 bases outside the gene matches. This clonotype originated in a young man in good health. Some clones in this sample may be carry-over from other donors' samples. The material sequenced was naive CD4+ T cells from PBMCs. Subset meaning: CD45RA+ positively selected. This rearrangement joins TRBV6-5 to TRBJ2-1; the match to TRBD1 covers 9 bases. The CDR3 spells CASRQQGAGEQFF. In DNA form, the CDR3 reads TGTGCCAGCAGACAACAGGGGGCTGGTGAGCAGTTCTTC.